This T cell receptor beta chain was captured by sequencing in a study of Ad26.COV2.S vaccination and SARS-CoV-2 variants. Points from the study as a whole: Possibly, TCR breadth and depth analyses underestimated total T cell responses. Responses of spike-specific T cells (both CD8+ and CD4+) reportedly showed substantial breadth after vaccination.

This CDR3 has 15 amino acids. Trimming took 0 bases from V and 10 from J; bases not matched to a gene: 6. Germline V gene sequence: CDR1 SGDLS, CDR2 YYNGEE. Profiled with immunoSEQ multiplex PCR; TCRdb holds only in-frame clones, not every one. This table has under 600,000 clones, 89% appearing once. Concerning this clone itself: Its target is unknown.

The treatment: over 15 received Ad26.COV2.S at low or high dose, single or two shots; 5 received placebo; per-sample allocation not given. Specimen acquisition occurred on day 63 following the initial vaccine or placebo injection. This specimen was peripheral blood, taken in a trial of Ad26.COV2.S vaccine versus placebo. This chain joins TRBV9 and TRBJ1-6; 8 bases are a match to TRBD1. This clonotype was sampled from a person aged 18-60 years who received the Ad26.COV2.S COVID-19 vaccine or a placebo. The CDR3 DNA follows: TGTGCCAGCAGCGTAGGCCAGGGGGCAGGATCACCCCTCCACTTT. The encoded protein is CASSVGQGAGSPLHF.